The 20 T cell receptor beta chains given below trace back to one sample, sequenced in a study of blood T cells in healthy people across ages. Using a J-beta primer mix together with a sample-barcoded 5' primer, a second PCR was run for roughly 6 to 11 cycles. TCRdb fed the 5' RACE reads into MiXCR, producing one record per CDR3 protein. The sample comprises about 600,000 distinct CDR3 sequences, less than 60% of which are singletons, and roughly 25% rests with the top ten. The sequenced sample consisted of blood. The receptors stem from a man older than 75 in good health.

A word on this clonotype: An end of the junction does not agree with germline; a read error may underlie this. V is TRBV28 and J is TRBJ2-3; no definite D call. The CDR3 has 14 residues. Germline V lookup: CDR1 MDHEN, CDR2 SYDVKM. The CDR3, as DNA: TGTGCCAGCAGTTTAGCCCGGAGAGCAGATACGCGGTATTTT. Residues: CASSLARRADTRYF.

With respect to this clonotype: This sequence may be a read error, since a much larger clone differs from it by one base. This sequence joins TRBV7-2 and TRBJ2-1; no firm D call. The CDR3 consists of 13 residues. Germline CDR1 is SGHTA and CDR2 is FQGNSA. The CDR3 DNA follows: TGTGCCGGCAGCCAAGGTCCTAACAATGAGCAGTTCTTC. This translates into CAGSQGPNNEQFF.

J is TRBJ1-2 and V is TRBV12-3 or TRBV12-4, with 7 bases that match TRBD1. CDR3 length: 15 residues. V lost 7 bases, J lost 6 bases, and 14 bases stayed unmatched. CDR3 nucleotides: TGTGCCAGCACCATCACCTCGGGAGGGGGCCATGGCTACACCTTC. Its protein is CASTITSGGGHGYTF.

This clonotype was seen at least ten times. This chain links TRBV6-6 with TRBJ1-1, with a tentative D call TRBD1 (5 bases). Trimming took 7 bases from V and 4 from J, leaving 19 bases between them. There are 15 residues in the CDR3. The V gene's germline CDR1 is MNHNY and CDR2 SVGAGI (reference sequence). CDR3 DNA: TGTGCCAGCACCCATTCCAACGGGGCAGGCACTGAAGCTTTCTTT. Translating it yields CASTHSNGAGTEAFF.

The V call is TRBV20-1, the J call TRBJ2-3, with D perhaps TRBD2 (7 bases). The CDR3 length is 15 residues. The germline V gene has CDR1 DFQATT and CDR2 SNEGSKA (reference sequence). V gave up 0 bases and J gave up 1 base, with 11 bases separating them. CDR3 bases: TGCAGTGCTAGAGACCCCGGGGGGCGCACAGATACGCAGTATTTT. Its translation: CSARDPGGRTDTQYF.

On this clonotype itself: One base away lies a much larger clone, so this may be a sequencing read error. The genes are TRBV7-2 and TRBJ1-2; D remains unclear. Germline lookup yields CDR1 SGHTA and CDR2 FQGNSA. Trimming pared 5 bases from V and 2 bases from J, leaving 15 bases between. The CDR3 has 15 residues. CDR3 sequence reads: CASSPQVGNNYGYTF. The CDR3 DNA sequence: TGTGCCAGCAGCCCCCAAGTAGGGAACAACTATGGCTACACCTTC.

This chain connects TRBV20-1 to TRBJ2-5; 7 nucleotides match TRBD2. The junction had 5 bases not matched to a gene; V was cut back by 6 bases and J by 1 base. CDR3 length equals 13 residues. The germline V gene encodes CDR1 DFQATT and CDR2 SNEGSKA (reference sequence). The CDR3 protein is CSALLAGQETQYF. CDR3 sequence (DNA): TGCAGTGCACTTTTAGCGGGCCAAGAGACCCAGTACTTC.

This clonotype has only a few counts. The V and J genes are TRBV20-1 and TRBJ2-7, with TRBD2 identical over 13 bases. There are 16 residues in the CDR3. CDR1 is DFQATT, CDR2 SNEGSKA, per germline (reference sequence). V lost 5 bases and J lost 0; bases outside the gene matches: 7. The CDR3 protein is CSAARGLAGSSYEQYF. The CDR3 nucleotides read TGCAGTGCTGCCAGGGGACTAGCGGGGAGCTCCTACGAGCAGTACTTC.

This clonotype was observed a handful of times. The V call is TRBV5-1, the J call TRBJ2-3; D possibly corresponds to TRBD1 (6 bases). In germline, CDR1 is SGHRS, CDR2 YFSETQ. The CDR3 has 17 residues. V lost 0 bases to trimming and J lost 2 bases, with 16 bases between them. In DNA, the CDR3 is TGCGCCAGCAGCTTGGGAGGGGGTTCCATAACCACAGATACGCAGTATTTT. It is translated as CASSLGGGSITTDTQYF.

The chain is built from TRBV2 and TRBJ2-1; 16 bases match TRBD2. The V gene end was trimmed by 6 bases and the J gene end by 1 base; junction bases not matched to a gene: 9. The CDR3 spans 19 residues. Germline V gene lookup returns CDR1 SNHLY and CDR2 FYNNEI. The CDR3 nucleotides are TGTGCCAGCAGCCCTGGGACTAGCGGGGGGGCCGGGTCCTACAATGAGCAGTTCTTC. Its translation: CASSPGTSGGAGSYNEQFF.

Many counts were recorded for this clonotype. This could be a read error, since a much larger clone is one nucleotide away. The chain combines TRBV4-2 with TRBJ2-7; D possibly corresponds to TRBD2 (6 bases). The CDR3 contains 17 residues. Trimming shortened V by 3 bases and J by 4 bases, and 22 bases separated the two germline ends. CDR1 and CDR2 from the germline V gene are LGHNA and YNFKEQ. In nucleotides, the CDR3 is TGTGCCAGCAGCCAGGGAGGTCTACGAGCGGAGTCGTACGAGCAGTACTTC. It specifies CASSQGGLRAESYEQYF.

This clonotype has just a few counts. The V gene is TRBV7-9, the J gene TRBJ1-2, with 10 bases identical to TRBD1. Per the germline V gene, CDR1 is SEHNR and CDR2 is FQNEAQ (reference sequence). The V gene end was trimmed by 5 bases and the J gene end by 8 bases; junction bases not matched to a gene: 8. CDR3 length equals 14 residues. The DNA of the CDR3 is TGTGCCAGCAGCCCCCCGGGACAGGGGAGAGGCTACACCTTC. Translation: CASSPPGQGRGYTF. The variable domain in full, completed from reference TRBV7-9 and TRBJ1-2, reads DTGVSQNPRHKITKRGQNVTFRCDPISEHNRLYWYRQTLGQGPEFLTYFQNEAQLEKSRLLSDRFSAERPKGSFSTLEIQRTEQGDSAMYLCASSPPGQGRGYTFGSGTRLTVV.

The chain recombines TRBV7-2 with TRBJ1-5; D is possibly TRBD1 (6 bases). This CDR3 has 14 amino acids. Trimming shortened V by 5 bases and J by 7 bases, and 15 bases separated the two germline ends. Germline-derived CDR1 and CDR2 are SGHTA and FQGNSA. The CDR3 DNA follows: TGTGCCAGCAGCCAAACAGGGTTGGTGCAGCCCCAGCATTTT. This translates into CASSQTGLVQPQHF.

This clonotype was seen a few times. The rearrangement links TRBV4-1 to TRBJ2-3; 8 positions agree with TRBD2. The trim removed 2 bases at V and 0 bases at J, leaving 4 bases unmatched. Per the germline V gene, CDR1 is MGHRA and CDR2 is YSYEKL. CDR3 size: 16 residues. The chain's CDR3 is CASSQRSGGSTDTQYF. For the CDR3, the DNA is TGCGCCAGCAGCCAACGGAGCGGGGGTAGCACAGATACGCAGTATTTT.

This chain connects TRBV13 to TRBJ1-2; D call uncertain. Germline loops: CDR1 PRHDT, CDR2 FYEKMQ (reference sequence). This CDR3 contains 14 residues. V lost 4 bases to trimming and J lost 4 bases, with 13 bases between them. DNA of the CDR3: TGTGCCAGCAGCTCCGCTGGCAGGAGCTATGGCTACACCTTC. It is translated as CASSSAGRSYGYTF.

The chain joins TRBV29-1 to TRBJ1-2; D is unclear. Germline values: CDR1 SQVTM, CDR2 ANQGSEA. Deletions cut 6 bases from V and 11 bases from J, with 16 bases between. The CDR3 is 11 amino acids. The CDR3 DNA sequence: TGCAGCGTGACAAGGGATGCTCGATACACCTTC. Residues: CSVTRDARYTF.

The V gene is TRBV29-1, the J gene TRBJ1-1; D is uncertain. This CDR3 has 13 amino acids. V shed 6 bases and J shed 4 bases, with 15 bases lying between them. Per the germline V gene, CDR1 is SQVTM and CDR2 is ANQGSEA. The CDR3 bases are TGCAGCGTCTCGAGGGAGAGGAGCACTGAAGCTTTCTTT. The encoded protein is CSVSRERSTEAFF.

In this sample, this clonotype turned up a few times. The V gene is TRBV20-1, the J gene TRBJ2-3; 8 bases align to TRBD2. The CDR3 sequence is 16 residues long. Losses at the gene ends were 6 bases for V and 5 bases for J; bases not matched to a gene: 16. Germline loops: CDR1 DFQATT, CDR2 SNEGSKA (reference sequence). Here the CDR3 DNA reads TGCAGTGCCTCCCTGCGAGCGGGAGTTGTCGGAGATACGCAGTATTTT. It is translated as CSASLRAGVVGDTQYF.

The V call is TRBV9, the J call TRBJ2-7; perhaps TRBD2 as D (6 bases). In germline, CDR1 is SGDLS, CDR2 YYNGEE. This CDR3 is 15 amino acids long. The V end lost 4 bases, the J end lost 2 bases, and 16 bases lay between the germline ends. CDR3 sequence (DNA): TGTGCCAGCAGCTACTCTAGCGCTCCGCCCTACGAGCAGTACTTC. Protein sequence: CASSYSSAPPYEQYF.

The genes are TRBV9 and TRBJ1-2; tentatively, D is TRBD1 (5 bases). V was shortened by 0 bases and J by 4 bases, with 13 bases between the two germline ends. The CDR3 has 15 residues. The germline V gene has CDR1 SGDLS and CDR2 YYNGEE. The CDR3 loop is CASSVEQGVAYGYTF. The DNA of the CDR3 is TGTGCCAGCAGCGTAGAGCAGGGTGTGGCCTATGGCTACACCTTC.